What follows are 18 T cell receptor beta chains derived from one specimen sequenced in a study of OX40 agonist ivuxolimab in advanced cancers. Sequenced by immunoSEQ multiplex PCR; TCRdb stores in-frame clones only, minus some. This sample has more than 45,000 clones, with 80% to 90% found just once. This sample comprised CD4+ or CD8+ T cells sorted from blood, obtained in a trial of the OX40 agonist ivuxolimab. Source of these receptors: an adult with an advanced solid tumor such as melanoma, head and neck, liver or kidney cancer.

The chain is built from TRBV5-1 and TRBJ2-7; 7 bases are shared with TRBD2. CDR1 and CDR2 (germline): SGHRS, YFSETQ. This CDR3 has 15 amino acids. J gave up 0 bases and V 3 bases, and 6 bases lay outside the gene matches. The CDR3 nucleotides are TGCGCCAGCAGCTCCAGCGGGGCAAGCTCCTACGAGCAGTACTTC. Translation gives CASSSSGASSYEQYF.

V usage is TRBV7-8 and J usage is TRBJ2-2; TRBD1 agrees at 7 bases. This CDR3 is built from 18 residues. The trim removed 5 bases at V and 3 bases at J, leaving 15 bases unmatched. The germline V gene has CDR1 SGHVS and CDR2 FQNEAQ. The CDR3 protein is CASSHQARTGRDTGELFF. As DNA, the CDR3 is TGTGCCAGCAGCCACCAGGCCAGGACAGGTCGGGACACCGGGGAGCTGTTTTTT. Using reference TRBV7-8 and TRBJ2-2 for the parts outside the CDR3, the full variable domain is GAGVSQSPRYKVAKRGQDVALRCDPISGHVSLFWYQQALGQGPEFLTYFQNEAQLDKSGLPSDRFFAERPEGSVSTLKIQRTQQEDSAVYLCASSHQARTGRDTGELFFGEGSRLTVL.

The rearrangement uses TRBV14 and TRBJ1-2, with D tentatively TRBD1 (6 bases). Germline V CDR1 and CDR2: SGHDN, FVKESK. The CDR3 covers 13 residues. V lost 4 bases to trimming and J lost 6 bases, with 12 bases between them. The CDR3 loop reads CASSLRGRNGYTF. Here the CDR3 DNA reads TGTGCCAGCAGCCTGCGGGGGCGAAATGGCTACACCTTC.

The chain is built from TRBV6-1 and TRBJ1-4; D is undetermined. The CDR3 length is 13 residues. Germline assignment: CDR1 MNHNS and CDR2 SASEGT. Trimming took 7 bases from V and 3 from J, leaving 9 bases between them. The CDR3 nucleotides are TGTGCCAGCATTCGTAGTGCTAATGAAAAACTGTTTTTT. Amino acids: CASIRSANEKLFF.

This clone was observed a single time. The chain combines TRBV30 with TRBJ1-5; maybe TRBD1 (5 bases). The CDR3 is 14 amino acids. CDR1 is GTSNPN and CDR2 is SVGIG in the germline V gene (reference sequence). Trimming took off 5 bases at V and 0 bases at J, with 11 bases between the two ends. The CDR3, as DNA: TGTGCCTGGGGACACAGATATAGCAATCAGCCCCAGCATTTT. Translation: CAWGHRYSNQPQHF.

The chain recombines TRBV7-2 with TRBJ2-1; 15 nucleotides align to TRBD2. The CDR3 is made up of 16 amino acids. Losses at the gene ends were 4 bases for V and 7 bases for J; bases not matched to a gene: 5. The germline V gene has CDR1 SGHTA and CDR2 FQGNSA. CDR3 in amino acids: CASSSGLAGGHNEQFF. In DNA form, the CDR3 reads TGTGCCAGCAGCTCAGGACTAGCGGGAGGGCATAATGAGCAGTTCTTC.

The CDR3 reads CASSSGGLAGVETQYF. CDR3 DNA sequence: TGTGCCAGCAGCTCCGGGGGACTAGCGGGAGTGGAGACCCAGTACTTC. The J gene is TRBJ2-5, the V gene TRBV5-6; 14 positions agree with TRBD2. V lost 3 bases, J lost 5 bases, and 6 bases stayed unmatched. This CDR3 has 16 amino acids. Per the germline V gene, CDR1 is SGHDT and CDR2 is YYEEEE. The whole variable domain, filled in from reference TRBV5-6 and TRBJ2-5, reads DAGVTQSPTHLIKTRGQQVTLRCSPKSGHDTVSWYQQALGQGPQFIFQYYEEEERQRGNFPDRFSGHQFPNYSSELNVNALLLGDSALYLCASSSGGLAGVETQYFGPGTRLLVL.

The chain uses TRBV9 and TRBJ2-1; D uncertain. This CDR3 contains 13 residues. The germline CDR1 and CDR2 sequences are SGDLS and YYNGEE. Trimming removed 3 bases at V and 8 bases at J, with 12 bases between. Here the CDR3 reads CASSGPVVHEQFF. CDR3 bases: TGTGCCAGCAGCGGACCAGTAGTACATGAGCAGTTCTTC.

The gene calls are TRBV11-2 and TRBJ2-1; tentatively, D is TRBD2 (6 bases). V was cut by 0 bases and J by 8 bases, with 20 bases left in between. The CDR3 totals 17 residues. Germline CDR1 reads SGHAT; CDR2 reads FQNNGV. The CDR3 nucleotides read TGTGCCAGCAGCTTAGAGGTCCCTAGCGTTTTGTTCGATGAGCAGTTCTTC. Translation: CASSLEVPSVLFDEQFF.

The chain has TRBV11-2 and TRBJ2-2, with a weak D call TRBD1 (6 bases). The CDR3 is made up of 12 amino acids. Trimming took off 5 bases at V and 11 bases at J, with 12 bases between the two ends. Germline V gives CDR1 SGHAT, CDR2 FQNNGV. The chain's CDR3 is CASSPRGEELFF. As DNA, the CDR3 is TGTGCCAGCAGCCCCAGGGGCGAAGAGCTGTTTTTT.

The J gene is TRBJ1-1, the V gene TRBV28; D is unresolved. Germline V gene sequence: CDR1 MDHEN, CDR2 SYDVKM. The CDR3 consists of 15 residues. V was trimmed by 6 bases and J by 0 bases, leaving 14 bases between them. The DNA of the CDR3 is TGTGCCAGCAGACGGACGGACTGGATGAACACTGAAGCTTTCTTT. Amino acids: CASRRTDWMNTEAFF.

The J gene is TRBJ2-3, the V gene TRBV5-6; possibly TRBD1 for D (6 bases). Trimming left V 2 bases short and J 3 bases short, with 10 bases between. In germline, CDR1 is SGHDT, CDR2 YYEEEE. There are 14 residues in the CDR3. CDR3 region: CASSFGGGTDTQYF. CDR3 DNA: TGTGCCAGCAGCTTTGGGGGCGGTACAGATACGCAGTATTTT.

The V and J genes are TRBV7-8 and TRBJ1-6, with D hard to call. Trimming pared 2 bases from V and 7 bases from J, leaving 9 bases between. From germline, CDR1 is SGHVS and CDR2 FQNEAQ. CDR3 length: 14 residues. The chain's CDR3 is CASSLLVGNSPLHF. Written as DNA, the CDR3 is TGTGCCAGCAGCTTATTAGTAGGCAATTCACCCCTCCACTTT.

This clone was found once. V gene TRBV7-8 combines with J gene TRBJ1-1; TRBD1 matches at 7 bases. Trimming removed 2 bases from V and 5 bases from J; junction bases left unmatched: 2. This CDR3 is 13 amino acids long. Germline CDR1 is SGHVS and CDR2 is FQNEAQ. CDR3 protein: CASSLSTGTEAFF. The CDR3 DNA reads TGTGCCAGCAGCTTATCGACAGGGACTGAAGCTTTCTTT.

In nucleotides, the CDR3 is TGTGCCAGCAGCGGTCAGAATGAGCAGTTCTTC. Translating gives CASSGQNEQFF. The J gene is TRBJ2-1, the V gene TRBV5-5; D is undetermined. Germline CDR1 and CDR2: SGHKS and YYEKEE (reference sequence). The CDR3 consists of 11 residues. The ends were cut back, 4 bases at V and 7 bases at J, with 6 bases in the middle.

The count of this clone is one. This chain uses TRBV28 with TRBJ1-6; D uncertain. The germline V gene encodes CDR1 MDHEN and CDR2 SYDVKM. CDR3 length equals 15 residues. V lost 5 bases and J 0 bases, leaving 8 bases between the germline ends. The CDR3 spells CASSREGSYNSPLHF. CDR3 nucleotides: TGTGCCAGCAGTCGAGAGGGCTCCTATAATTCACCCCTCCACTTT.

The chain has TRBV7-4 and TRBJ1-4; a weak D match, TRBD1 (6 bases). Germline CDR1 SGHVT, CDR2 SQSDAQ. The germline V and J ends were trimmed by 8 bases and 3 bases, with 13 bases remaining between them. The CDR3 is 14 amino acids. The CDR3 is CASLTGMANEKLFF. The CDR3 region has the DNA TGTGCCAGCCTTACAGGGATGGCTAATGAAAAACTGTTTTTT.

This sequence joins TRBV7-9 and TRBJ2-2; no clear D. Deletions cut 5 bases from V and 7 bases from J, with 20 bases between. CDR3 length equals 16 residues. Looked up from germline, CDR1 is SEHNR and CDR2 is FQNEAQ (reference sequence). CDR3 sequence (DNA): TGTGCCAGCAGCGCCATGGTGGCCAGCTGGGACGGGGAGCTGTTTTTT. This codes for CASSAMVASWDGELFF.